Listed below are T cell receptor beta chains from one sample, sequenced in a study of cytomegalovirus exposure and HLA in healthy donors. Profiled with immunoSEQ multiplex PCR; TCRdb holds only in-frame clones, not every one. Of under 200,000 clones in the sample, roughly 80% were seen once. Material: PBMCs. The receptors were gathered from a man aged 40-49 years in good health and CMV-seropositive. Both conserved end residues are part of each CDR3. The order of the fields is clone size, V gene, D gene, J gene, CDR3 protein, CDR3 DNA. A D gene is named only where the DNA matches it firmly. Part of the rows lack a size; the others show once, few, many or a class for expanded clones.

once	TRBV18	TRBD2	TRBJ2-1	CASSPERGSYNEQFF	TGTGCCAGCTCACCAGAGCGGGGGTCCTACAATGAGCAGTTCTTC
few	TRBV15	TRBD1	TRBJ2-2	CATSRAGGAGTGELFF	TGTGCCACCAGCAGAGCAGGGGGCGCGGGCACCGGGGAGCTGTTTTTT
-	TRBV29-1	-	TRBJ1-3	CSVVWTESGNTIYF	TGCAGCGTTGTTTGGACAGAATCTGGAAACACCATATATTTT
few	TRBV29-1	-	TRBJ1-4	CSVLEGKNEKLFF	TGCAGCGTTCTGGAGGGGAAGAATGAAAAACTGTTTTTT
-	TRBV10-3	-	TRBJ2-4	CAISESNLARNIQYF	TGTGCCATCAGTGAGTCGAACCTAGCGAGGAACATTCAGTACTTC
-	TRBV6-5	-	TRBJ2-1	CASSYSRAEDEQFF	TGTGCCAGCAGTTACTCGAGGGCAGAAGATGAGCAGTTCTTC
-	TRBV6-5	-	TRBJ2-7	CASSYSQGGSYEQYF	TGTGCCAGCAGTTACTCACAGGGCGGAAGCTACGAGCAGTACTTC
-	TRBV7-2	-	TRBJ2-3	CASSPGLSTDTQYF	TGTGCCAGCAGCCCGGGACTTAGCACAGATACGCAGTATTTT
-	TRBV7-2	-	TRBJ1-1	CASSLGGSYTEAFF	TGTGCCAGCAGCTTAGGGGGCTCATACACTGAAGCTTTCTTT
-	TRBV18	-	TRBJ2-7	CASSSDQGWNEQYF	TGTGCCAGCTCAAGTGACCAGGGGTGGAACGAGCAGTACTTC
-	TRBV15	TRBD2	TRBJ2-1	CATSREGLVGNEQFF	TGTGCCACCAGCAGAGAGGGACTAGTTGGCAATGAGCAGTTCTTC
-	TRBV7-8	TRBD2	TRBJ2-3	CASSPWTSGGTTDTQYF	TGTGCCAGCAGCCCCTGGACTAGCGGGGGGACCACAGATACGCAGTATTTT
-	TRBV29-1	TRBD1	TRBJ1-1	CSVTGQGMNTEAFF	TGCAGCGTAACCGGACAGGGGATGAACACTGAAGCTTTCTTT
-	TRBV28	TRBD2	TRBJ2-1	CASSRRLAGWLF	TGTGCCAGCAGCCGCAGACTAGCGGGATGGCTCTTC
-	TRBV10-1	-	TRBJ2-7	CASSEMIEEYF	TGCGCCAGCAGTGAGATGATTGAGGAGTACTTC
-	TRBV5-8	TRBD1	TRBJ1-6	CASSLDRGGNSPLHF	TGTGCCAGCAGCTTGGACAGGGGTGGAAATTCACCCCTCCACTTT
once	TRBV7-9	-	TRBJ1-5	CASSLEGGAGSNQPQHF	TGTGCCAGCAGCTTAGAGGGCGGTGCGGGAAGCAATCAGCCCCAGCATTTT
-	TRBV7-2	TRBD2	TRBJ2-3	CASSPNLLAGRDTQYF	TGTGCCAGCAGCCCCAACCTACTAGCGGGAAGAGATACGCAGTATTTT
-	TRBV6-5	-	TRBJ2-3	CASNFRGHTDTQYF	TGTGCCAGCAATTTTAGGGGACACACAGATACGCAGTATTTT
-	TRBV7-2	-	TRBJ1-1	CASSLWATEAFF	TGTGCCAGCAGCTTGTGGGCCACTGAAGCTTTCTTT
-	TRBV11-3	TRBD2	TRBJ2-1	CASSFGLAGVNEQFF	TGTGCCAGCAGCTTTGGACTAGCGGGAGTCAATGAGCAGTTCTTC
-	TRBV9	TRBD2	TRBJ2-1	CASSQTSGGINEQFF	TGTGCCAGCAGCCAGACTAGCGGGGGGATTAATGAGCAGTTCTTC
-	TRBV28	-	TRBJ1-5	CASIERGPNSNQPQHF	TGTGCCAGCATCGAGCGGGGGCCGAATAGCAATCAGCCCCAGCATTTT
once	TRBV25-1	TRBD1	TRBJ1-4	CASSAGQGANEKLFF	TGTGCCAGCAGTGCAGGACAGGGGGCTAATGAAAAACTGTTTTTT
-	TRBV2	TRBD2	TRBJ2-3	CASRKAGVTDTQYF	TGTGCCAGCAGGAAAGCGGGAGTCACAGATACGCAGTATTTT
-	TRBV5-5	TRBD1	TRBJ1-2	CASSLRQGGYGYTF	TGTGCCAGCAGCTTACGACAGGGCGGCTATGGCTACACCTTC
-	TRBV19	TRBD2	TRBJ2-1	CASSSNAPGLAGARSYNEQFF	TGTGCCAGTAGTTCCAACGCCCCGGGACTAGCGGGAGCCCGCTCCTACAATGAGCAGTTCTTC
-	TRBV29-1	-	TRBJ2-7	CSVASRGGGVYEQYF	TGCAGCGTGGCCTCAAGGGGTGGCGGGGTATACGAGCAGTACTTC
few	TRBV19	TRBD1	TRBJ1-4	CASRPGGNNEKLFF	TGTGCCAGTAGGCCAGGGGGAAATAATGAAAAACTGTTTTTT
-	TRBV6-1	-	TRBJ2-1	CASRARSSYNEQFF	TGTGCCAGCAGAGCTCGAAGCTCCTACAATGAGCAGTTCTTC
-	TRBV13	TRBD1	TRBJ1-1	CASSSGQGNTEAFF	TGTGCCAGCAGCTCGGGACAGGGTAACACTGAAGCTTTCTTT
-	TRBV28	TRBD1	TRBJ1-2	CASSFPQGANYGYTF	TGTGCCAGCAGTTTCCCCCAGGGGGCTAACTATGGCTACACCTTC
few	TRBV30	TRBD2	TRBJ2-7	CAWSGTSKNFYEQYF	TGTGCCTGGAGTGGGACTAGCAAAAACTTCTACGAGCAGTACTTC
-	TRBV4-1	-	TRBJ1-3	CASSQVVVSDTIYF	TGCGCCAGCAGCCAAGTAGTGGTATCGGACACCATATATTTT
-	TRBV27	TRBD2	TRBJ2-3	CASRYSGRGTDTQYF	TGTGCCAGCAGATATAGCGGGAGGGGCACAGATACGCAGTATTTT
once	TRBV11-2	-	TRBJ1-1	CASSTEGIFMNTEAFF	TGTGCCAGCAGCACTGAGGGAATCTTTATGAACACTGAAGCTTTCTTT
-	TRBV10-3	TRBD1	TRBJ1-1	CAIRQGSDTEAFF	TGTGCCATCAGACAGGGGTCGGACACTGAAGCTTTCTTT
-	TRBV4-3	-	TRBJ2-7	CASSQEVRTAITYEQYF	TGCGCCAGCAGCCAAGAAGTTAGGACAGCGATTACCTACGAGCAGTACTTC
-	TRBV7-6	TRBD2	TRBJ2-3	CASSLLAGGGTSGMHTQYF	TGTGCCAGCAGCTTATTAGCCGGGGGAGGGACTAGCGGGATGCATACGCAGTATTTT
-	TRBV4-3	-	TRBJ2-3	CASSPQVTTDTQYF	TGCGCCAGCAGCCCTCAGGTTACCACAGATACGCAGTATTTT
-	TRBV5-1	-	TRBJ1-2	CASSLGGDGYTF	TGCGCCAGCAGCTTGGGGGGCGATGGCTACACCTTC
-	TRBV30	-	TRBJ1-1	CAWSPQENTEAFF	TGTGCCTGGAGTCCACAGGAGAACACTGAAGCTTTCTTT
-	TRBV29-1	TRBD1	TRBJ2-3	CSVEDRFRGGPTDTQYF	TGCAGCGTTGAAGATCGCTTCAGAGGGGGCCCTACAGATACGCAGTATTTT
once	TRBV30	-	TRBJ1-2	CAWSQGASGNYGYTF	TGTGCCTGGAGCCAAGGGGCCTCAGGGAACTATGGCTACACCTTC
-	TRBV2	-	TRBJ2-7	CASRGGYEQYF	TGTGCCAGCAGGGGGGGTTACGAGCAGTACTTC
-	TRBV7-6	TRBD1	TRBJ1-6	CASSLALDRGFPLHF	TGTGCCAGCAGCTTAGCGCTGGACAGGGGTTTTCCCCTCCACTTT
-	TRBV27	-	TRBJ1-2	CASRANSLGIYGYTF	TGTGCCAGCAGGGCTAACAGCTTAGGAATCTATGGCTACACCTTC
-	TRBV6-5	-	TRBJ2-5	CASSYGEGGQGETQYF	TGTGCCAGCAGTTACGGGGAGGGGGGGCAGGGAGAGACCCAGTACTTC
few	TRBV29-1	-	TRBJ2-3	CSVESSSTDTQYF	TGCAGCGTTGAAAGCTCTAGCACAGATACGCAGTATTTT
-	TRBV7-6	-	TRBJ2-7	CASSPTLGAYEQYF	TGTGCCAGCAGCCCTACCCTAGGGGCCTACGAGCAGTACTTC
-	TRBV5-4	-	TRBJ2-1	CASSLARGDEQFF	TGTGCCAGCAGCTTGGCTAGGGGCGATGAGCAGTTCTTC
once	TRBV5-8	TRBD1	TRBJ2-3	CASSQDLGQGADTQYF	TGTGCCAGCAGCCAAGATCTTGGTCAGGGGGCAGATACGCAGTATTTT
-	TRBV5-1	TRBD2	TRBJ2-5	CASSSGGAETQYF	TGCGCCAGCAGCAGCGGGGGGGCCGAGACCCAGTACTTC
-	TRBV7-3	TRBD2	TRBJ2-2	CASSLGTSGTSTGELFF	TGTGCCAGCAGCTTAGGGACTAGCGGGACCTCCACCGGGGAGCTGTTTTTT
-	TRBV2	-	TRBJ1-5	CASSEQGFGQPQHF	TGTGCCAGCAGTGAACAGGGTTTTGGTCAGCCCCAGCATTTT
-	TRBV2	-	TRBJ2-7	CASSAPGEYEQYF	TGTGCCAGCAGTGCCCCAGGGGAATACGAGCAGTACTTC
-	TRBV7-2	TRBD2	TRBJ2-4	CASSFVSGSDIQYF	TGTGCCAGCAGCTTTGTAAGCGGGAGTGACATTCAGTACTTC
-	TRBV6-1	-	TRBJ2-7	CASSPQATYEQYF	TGTGCCAGCAGTCCACAGGCCACCTACGAGCAGTACTTC
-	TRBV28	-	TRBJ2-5	CASSLTVLKTQYF	TGTGCCAGCAGTTTAACAGTCCTGAAGACCCAGTACTTC